This is a list of T cell receptor beta chains from one sample in a study of shared clonotypes between healthy human individuals. The repertoire was sequenced with immunoSEQ multiplex PCR; TCRdb's copy has only in-frame clones and lacks some. The sample has about 2.4 million clones, over 85% seen once. Sequencing input: naive CD4+ T cells sorted from blood. These receptors originate from a man aged 18 to 29 in good health. Both conserved end residues are part of each CDR3. A D gene is named only where the DNA matches it firmly. Clone size is not always given. Where it is, it says once, few, many or a class for expanded clones.

V	size	D	J	DNA	CDR3
TRBV27	-	-	TRBJ1-1	TGTGCCAGCAGTTCCATGGGCGTTAGCGGGGCTGAAGCTTTCTTT	CASSSMGVSGAEAFF
TRBV28	-	-	TRBJ1-2	TGTGCCAGCAGCCGTGACTGGACTAACTATGGCTACACCTTC	CASSRDWTNYGYTF
TRBV2	once	-	TRBJ1-3	TGTGCCAGCAGTGAAGAGGCGGTCTCTGGAAACACCATATATTTT	CASSEEAVSGNTIYF
TRBV6-5	-	-	TRBJ2-1	TGTGCCAGCAGTCCCACGGGTTTCGGCTACAATGAGCAGTTCTTC	CASSPTGFGYNEQFF
TRBV7-2	-	-	TRBJ2-3	TGTGCCAGCAGCTTAGGCCGTGCTAGCACAGATACGCAGTATTTT	CASSLGRASTDTQYF
TRBV19	-	TRBD1	TRBJ2-5	TGTGCCAGTAGTCCTCGACAGGGCCAAGAGACCCAGTACTTC	CASSPRQGQETQYF
TRBV29-1	-	-	TRBJ1-2	TGCAGCGTTGAACGTCAGGGCAAGAACTATGGCTACACCTTC	CSVERQGKNYGYTF
TRBV7-9	-	-	TRBJ1-4	TGTGCCAGCAGTTTCCGGACCACCTTAACTAATGAAAAACTGTTTTTT	CASSFRTTLTNEKLFF
TRBV5-6	-	-	TRBJ1-3	TGTGCCAGCGGTTCAGGGGACGCTGGAAACACCATATATTTT	CASGSGDAGNTIYF
TRBV4-1	few	-	TRBJ1-5	TGCGCCAGCAGCCAAGAATCCCTCCAGGGCGGTCAGCCCCAGCATTTT	CASSQESLQGGQPQHF